This T cell receptor beta chain was sequenced for a study of Tregs in tolerant kidney transplant recipients. Germline trimming cut 7 bases from V and 3 bases from J; bases unmatched to any gene: 11. Germline CDR1 is LNHDA and CDR2 is SQIVND (reference sequence). This CDR3 has 15 amino acids. Sequenced by immunoSEQ multiplex PCR; TCRdb stores in-frame clones only, minus some. Among about 69,000 clones listed, 85% to 90% were seen once. V is TRBV19 and J is TRBJ1-2, with 7 bases identical to TRBD1. This receptor was taken from a human donor who received a combined kidney and bone marrow transplant. Source: CD4+ T cells from blood, taken before the transplant. The CDR3 loop reads CASKAGQATDYGYTF. CDR3 sequence (DNA): TGTGCCAGTAAGGCCGGACAGGCGACTGACTATGGCTACACCTTC. Drawing the rest from reference TRBV19 and TRBJ1-2, the complete variable domain is DGGITQSPKYLFRKEGQNVTLSCEQNLNHDAMYWYRQDPGQGLRLIYYSQIVNDFQKGDIAEGYSVSREKKESFPLTVTSAQKNPTAFYLCASKAGQATDYGYTFGSGTRLTVV.